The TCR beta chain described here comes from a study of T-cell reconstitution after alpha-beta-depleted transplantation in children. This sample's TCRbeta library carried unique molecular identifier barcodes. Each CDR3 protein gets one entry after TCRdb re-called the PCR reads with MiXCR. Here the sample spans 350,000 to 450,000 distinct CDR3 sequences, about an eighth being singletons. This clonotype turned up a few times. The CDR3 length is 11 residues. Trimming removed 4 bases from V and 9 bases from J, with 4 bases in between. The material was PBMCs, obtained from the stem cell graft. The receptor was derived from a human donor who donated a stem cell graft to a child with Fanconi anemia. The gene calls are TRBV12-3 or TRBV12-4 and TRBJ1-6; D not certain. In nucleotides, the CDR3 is TGTGCCAGCAGTTACGGTTCACCCCTCCACTTT. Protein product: CASSYGSPLHF.